The next 16 T cell receptor beta chains were all read from a single sample in a study of CD8+CD57+ T cells in acquired aplastic anemia listed by TCRdb under 2018. Expansion of CD8+CD57+ cells had been shown by flow cytometry in the patients chosen for sequencing. Sequencing was carried out with an Illumina HiSeq 2000. Genomic DNA served as template for TCR beta VDJ combination and CDR3 sequence profiling. TCRdb applied fastp at Q25 and MiXCR to the public reads, then kept only in-frame beta chains. CDR3 protein duplicates are merged, each entry listing the most common genes and DNA. This sample lists about 160,000 distinct CDR3 sequences; around 52% were detected once. The top ten constitute roughly 29% of the sample. Sequencing was carried out using sorted CD4+, CD8+, or CD8+CD57+ T cells (not recorded which) from PBMCs. These receptors were collected from a human donor with aplastic anemia.

The chain joins TRBV20-1 to TRBJ2-1, with TRBD2 identical over 8 bases. The CDR3 is made up of 14 amino acids. From germline, CDR1 is DFQATT and CDR2 SNEGSKA (reference sequence). The V gene end was trimmed by 5 bases and the J gene end by 3 bases; junction bases not matched to a gene: 6. DNA of the CDR3: TGCAGTGCTCTTCCGGGACTAGGCTACAATGAGCAGTTCTTC. Residues: CSALPGLGYNEQFF.

The chain uses TRBV5-6 and TRBJ1-2, with D possibly TRBD1 on 5 matching bases. This CDR3 spans 10 amino acids. V was cut by 7 bases and J by 7 bases, with 8 bases left in between. Germline V CDR1 and CDR2: SGHDT, YYEEEE. CDR3 nucleotide sequence: TGTGCCAGCGGGACCTTTGGCTACACCTTC. It translates to CASGTFGYTF.

Many counts were recorded for this clonotype. The chain couples TRBV20-1 to TRBJ1-5, with D maybe TRBD1 (5 bases). Germline CDR1 reads DFQATT; CDR2 reads SNEGSKA (reference sequence). The CDR3 is 15 residues long. The V gene lost 3 bases and the J gene lost 2 bases, with 14 bases spanning the gap. CDR3 amino acids: CSASSGGAGNQPQHF. The CDR3 DNA follows: TGCAGTGCTAGTAGCGGGGGTGCGGGCAATCAGCCCCAGCATTTT.

This clonotype is a singleton in its sample. This sequence joins TRBV7-2 and TRBJ1-2; 9 bases align to TRBD1. Per germline, CDR1 SGHTA and CDR2 FQGNSA. V lost 4 bases and J lost 8; bases outside the gene matches: 8. This CDR3 comprises 14 residues. DNA of the CDR3: TGTGCCAGCAGCTCGGACAGGGGTGGGTTGGGCTACACCTTC. It is translated as CASSSDRGGLGYTF.

This clonotype has ten or more counts. The chain uses TRBV6-1 and TRBJ2-3; D is perhaps TRBD2 (5 bases). V was cut by 6 bases and J by 8 bases, with 9 bases left in between. The length of the CDR3 is 11 residues. Per the germline V gene, CDR1 is MNHNS and CDR2 is SASEGT. The CDR3 region is CASSQLGTQYF. CDR3 in DNA: TGTGCCAGCAGCCAACTAGGTACGCAGTATTTT.

Many counts were recorded for this clonotype. This chain joins TRBV20-1 and TRBJ2-7, with D unclear. The CDR3 covers 13 residues. Germline loops: CDR1 DFQATT, CDR2 SNEGSKA (reference sequence). Trimming stripped 2 bases from V and 1 base from J, with 9 bases between. Here the CDR3 reads CSARSPESYEQYF. The CDR3 nucleotides are TGCAGTGCTAGAAGCCCGGAGTCCTACGAGCAGTACTTC.

The rearrangement uses TRBV15 and TRBJ2-7, with 7 bases lining up with TRBD1. Germline CDR1 and CDR2: LNHNV and YYDKDF (reference sequence). J lost 5 bases, V lost 6 bases, and 19 bases had no gene match. The CDR3 totals 17 residues. In DNA, the CDR3 is TGTGCCACCAGAAGTCGGTTTGGGGATAGGGGGCGCGACGAGCAGTACTTC. Amino acid sequence: CATRSRFGDRGRDEQYF.

This clonotype was seen ten or more times. The V gene is TRBV12-3 or TRBV12-4, the J gene TRBJ1-4; D is undetermined. Trimming took 3 bases from V and 7 from J, leaving 6 bases between them. The CDR3 runs 12 residues. The CDR3 spells CASSFGGEKLFF. The CDR3 DNA reads TGTGCCAGCAGTTTTGGAGGTGAAAAACTGTTTTTT.

This clonotype was seen only a few times. This chain links TRBV10-3 with TRBJ2-3, with 8 bases that match TRBD1. CDR1 is ENHRY, CDR2 SYGVKD, per germline. The CDR3 has 15 amino acids. The ends lost 2 bases at V and 1 base at J; junction bases unmatched: 2. The CDR3 coding sequence is TGTGCCATCAGTGAGGGACAGGGCCGCACAGATACGCAGTATTTT. Its translation is CAISEGQGRTDTQYF.

V gene TRBV6-1 combines with J gene TRBJ2-5; 8 nucleotides align to TRBD2. Germline trimming cut 7 bases from V and 2 bases from J; bases unmatched to any gene: 6. The CDR3 totals 14 residues. Germline lookup yields CDR1 MNHNS and CDR2 SASEGT. DNA for the CDR3: TGTGCCAGCAACTTCGGGGGGGGACAAGAGACCCAGTACTTC. Translation: CASNFGGGQETQYF.

In its sample, this clonotype was seen many times. The CDR3 spells CASWGTQNTEAFF. The CDR3, as DNA: TGTGCCAGTTGGGGGACTCAGAACACTGAAGCTTTCTTT. The chain recombines TRBV19 with TRBJ1-1, with D possibly matching TRBD1 (5 bases). The CDR3 runs to 13 residues. Germline V gene lookup returns CDR1 LNHDA and CDR2 SQIVND (reference sequence). V lost 8 bases to trimming and J lost 1 base, with 11 bases between them. Filled out from reference TRBV19 and TRBJ1-1, the complete variable domain reads DGGITQSPKYLFRKEGQNVTLSCEQNLNHDAMYWYRQDPGQGLRLIYYSQIVNDFQKGDIAEGYSVSREKKESFPLTVTSAQKNPTAFYLCASWGTQNTEAFFGQGTRLTVV.

This clonotype came up many times. The CDR3 sequence: CASSIDYRNTEAFF. CDR3 DNA sequence: TGTGCCAGTAGTATAGATTACAGGAACACTGAAGCTTTCTTT. The chain joins TRBV19 to TRBJ1-1, with D unclear. The germline V and J ends were trimmed by 0 bases and 1 base, with 6 bases remaining between them. The germline V gene encodes CDR1 LNHDA and CDR2 SQIVND (reference sequence). There are 14 residues in the CDR3.

This clonotype came up many times. CDR3 region: CASSGRGGGDLYGYTF. The DNA for the CDR3 is TGTGCCAGCAGCGGACGCGGGGGCGGGGATCTCTATGGCTACACCTTC. J is TRBJ1-2 and V is TRBV9, with D possibly TRBD1 on 6 matching bases. The CDR3 covers 16 residues. CDR1 and CDR2 from the germline V gene are SGDLS and YYNGEE. V was shortened by 3 bases and J by 4 bases, with 19 bases between the two germline ends.

Only a few counts were recorded for this clonotype. This rearrangement joins TRBV27 to TRBJ2-7; 7 nucleotides align to TRBD1. This CDR3 is 15 amino acids long. V was pared by 8 bases and J by 2 bases, with 12 bases of the junction left unmatched. Germline V gene data show CDR1 as MNHEY and CDR2 as SMNVEV (reference sequence). The CDR3: CASSLRGQGAYEQYF. Written as DNA, the CDR3 is TGTGCCAGCTCCCTAAGAGGGCAGGGGGCCTACGAGCAGTACTTC.

This clonotype was counted a few times. The chain joins TRBV29-1 to TRBJ1-1; tentatively, D is TRBD1 (5 bases). Trimming took off 4 bases at V and 0 bases at J, with 18 bases between the two ends. The germline CDR1 and CDR2 sequences are SQVTM and ANQGSEA. The CDR3 totals 16 residues. The DNA for the CDR3 is TGCAGCGTTGTCGGTACGTTAGGGGACGTGAACACTGAAGCTTTCTTT. This gives the protein CSVVGTLGDVNTEAFF.

The gene calls are TRBV10-2 and TRBJ1-2, with D perhaps TRBD1 (5 bases). Germline values: CDR1 WSHSY, CDR2 SAAADI. V lost 3 bases, J lost 8 bases, and 13 bases lay in between. The CDR3 consists of 13 residues. The CDR3 loop is CASSDRGRGGYTF. The CDR3 bases are TGCGCCAGCAGTGATCGGGGGAGGGGAGGCTACACCTTC.